These T cell receptor beta chains were read from a single sample in a study of T-cell reconstitution after alpha-beta-depleted transplantation in children. TCRdb called the PCR reads again in MiXCR, with one record for every CDR3 protein. The table records hundreds of thousands of distinct CDR3 sequences, 15% to 20% of them present only once. The starting material was PBMCs from the stem cell graft donor, obtained from the stem cell graft. The source is a human donor who donated a stem cell graft to a child with acute myeloid leukemia. Both conserved end residues are part of each CDR3. Fields, in order: D gene, clone size, J gene, V gene, CDR3 protein, CDR3 DNA. D genes are given only for firm matches. Not all rows give a size; the values are once, few, many and, for expanded clones, a class.

d_call: TRBD2; clone_size: many; j_call: TRBJ2-3; v_call: TRBV5-1; cdr3_aa: CASSPIAGGSTDTQYF; cdr3_nt: TGCGCCAGCAGCCCGATAGCGGGGGGATCCACAGATACGCAGTATTTT
d_call: .; clone_size: many; j_call: TRBJ1-1; v_call: TRBV12-3/TRBV12-4; cdr3_aa: CASTLISGVEAFF; cdr3_nt: TGTGCCAGCACCTTAATTTCAGGGGTTGAAGCTTTCTTT
d_call: .; clone_size: many; j_call: TRBJ1-5; v_call: TRBV20-1; cdr3_aa: CSARSSRPSRPQHF; cdr3_nt: TGCAGTGCTAGATCCTCACGCCCGAGTCGGCCCCAGCATTTT
d_call: .; clone_size: many; j_call: TRBJ1-6; v_call: TRBV5-1; cdr3_aa: CASSLDGPYNSPLHF; cdr3_nt: TGCGCCAGCAGCTTGGACGGCCCCTATAATTCACCCCTCCACTTT
d_call: TRBD1; clone_size: few; j_call: TRBJ1-5; v_call: TRBV20-1; cdr3_aa: CSARAGTGGKNQPQHF; cdr3_nt: TGCAGTGCTAGGGCCGGGACAGGGGGCAAGAATCAGCCCCAGCATTTT
d_call: .; clone_size: many; j_call: TRBJ2-4; v_call: TRBV15; cdr3_aa: CATSPVGEPAKNIQYF; cdr3_nt: TGTGCCACCAGCCCGGTGGGGGAACCGGCCAAAAACATTCAGTACTTC
d_call: .; clone_size: .; j_call: TRBJ2-1; v_call: TRBV7-2; cdr3_aa: CASSTGSHEQFF; cdr3_nt: TGTGCCAGCAGCACAGGGAGTCATGAGCAGTTCTTC
d_call: .; clone_size: .; j_call: TRBJ2-1; v_call: TRBV3-1; cdr3_aa: CAISPRLVPLPSYNEQFF; cdr3_nt: TGTGCCATCAGTCCGAGACTAGTTCCCCTACCCTCCTACAATGAGCAGTTCTTC
d_call: .; clone_size: .; j_call: TRBJ2-1; v_call: TRBV6-1; cdr3_aa: CASRLSGRLFSDEQFF; cdr3_nt: TGTGCCAGCAGACTAAGCGGACGCCTCTTCAGCGATGAACAGTTCTTC
d_call: TRBD1; clone_size: many; j_call: TRBJ1-2; v_call: TRBV20-1; cdr3_aa: CSARDQETGNYGYTF; cdr3_nt: TGCAGTGCTAGAGATCAGGAGACAGGGAACTATGGCTACACCTTC
d_call: TRBD2; clone_size: few; j_call: TRBJ2-7; v_call: TRBV20-1; cdr3_aa: CSAREGLAGGPAEQYF; cdr3_nt: TGCAGTGCTAGAGAAGGACTAGCGGGGGGGCCGGCCGAGCAGTACTTC
d_call: .; clone_size: few; j_call: TRBJ2-7; v_call: TRBV7-2; cdr3_aa: CASSAQYEQYF; cdr3_nt: TGTGCCAGCAGCGCCCAATACGAGCAGTACTTC
d_call: TRBD1; clone_size: many; j_call: TRBJ1-1; v_call: TRBV20-1; cdr3_aa: CSARVGDREITEAFF; cdr3_nt: TGCAGTGCTAGGGTAGGGGACAGGGAAATCACTGAAGCTTTCTTT
d_call: TRBD2; clone_size: many; j_call: TRBJ2-1; v_call: TRBV20-1; cdr3_aa: CSARGGGRTYNEQFF; cdr3_nt: TGCAGTGCTAGAGGGGGAGGGAGGACCTACAATGAGCAGTTCTTC
d_call: TRBD1; clone_size: .; j_call: TRBJ2-2; v_call: TRBV20-1; cdr3_aa: CSARTGGWDTGELFF; cdr3_nt: TGCAGTGCCAGGACAGGGGGCTGGGACACCGGGGAGCTGTTTTTT
d_call: TRBD1; clone_size: many; j_call: TRBJ1-2; v_call: TRBV6-5; cdr3_aa: CASSYVVGTGRGYTF; cdr3_nt: TGTGCCAGCAGTTACGTCGTGGGGACAGGTAGAGGCTACACCTTC
d_call: .; clone_size: .; j_call: TRBJ2-6; v_call: TRBV5-6; cdr3_aa: CASSLRRWTLSSGANVLTF; cdr3_nt: TGTGCCAGCAGCTTACGAAGATGGACACTCAGCTCTGGGGCCAACGTCCTGACTTTC
d_call: .; clone_size: .; j_call: TRBJ2-3; v_call: TRBV10-3; cdr3_aa: CAISARGTETDTQYF; cdr3_nt: TGTGCCATCAGTGCTCGGGGCACTGAGACAGATACGCAGTATTTT
d_call: .; clone_size: many; j_call: TRBJ1-1; v_call: TRBV20-1; cdr3_aa: CSAARQVGTEAFF; cdr3_nt: TGCAGTGCTGCCCGACAGGTGGGCACTGAAGCTTTCTTT
d_call: .; clone_size: many; j_call: TRBJ1-6; v_call: TRBV20-1; cdr3_aa: CSVDRYNSPLHF; cdr3_nt: TGCAGTGTAGACAGATATAATTCACCCCTCCACTTT
d_call: TRBD1; clone_size: few; j_call: TRBJ1-2; v_call: TRBV7-2; cdr3_aa: CASTMTGNDGYTF; cdr3_nt: TGTGCCAGCACCATGACAGGGAATGATGGCTACACCTTC
d_call: TRBD1; clone_size: few; j_call: TRBJ2-7; v_call: TRBV12-3/TRBV12-4; cdr3_aa: CASTLSGDRRRVGYEQYF; cdr3_nt: TGTGCCAGCACCCTCAGTGGGGACAGGCGGCGAGTCGGGTACGAGCAGTACTTC
d_call: TRBD1; clone_size: few; j_call: TRBJ2-6; v_call: TRBV7-9; cdr3_aa: CASSLGRQGSGANVLTF; cdr3_nt: TGTGCCAGCAGCTTAGGGAGACAGGGATCAGGGGCCAACGTCCTGACTTTC
d_call: .; clone_size: .; j_call: TRBJ2-7; v_call: TRBV7-2; cdr3_aa: CASSQAGIYEQYF; cdr3_nt: TGTGCCAGCAGCCAGGCGGGAATCTACGAGCAGTACTTC
d_call: .; clone_size: few; j_call: TRBJ2-2; v_call: TRBV25-1; cdr3_aa: CASSEWVLGGETGELFF; cdr3_nt: TGTGCCAGCAGTGAATGGGTCCTGGGGGGAGAGACCGGGGAGCTGTTTTTT
d_call: .; clone_size: .; j_call: TRBJ1-3; v_call: TRBV12-3/TRBV12-4; cdr3_aa: CASSPGARGGNTIYF; cdr3_nt: TGTGCCAGCAGCCCCGGAGCACGAGGGGGAAACACCATATATTTT
d_call: TRBD1; clone_size: few; j_call: TRBJ2-7; v_call: TRBV9; cdr3_aa: CASSVGPDREAYEQYF; cdr3_nt: TGTGCCAGCAGCGTAGGTCCGGACAGGGAAGCCTACGAGCAGTACTTC
d_call: TRBD2; clone_size: .; j_call: TRBJ2-7; v_call: TRBV11-2; cdr3_aa: CASSREGLAGGGTYEQYF; cdr3_nt: TGTGCCAGCAGCCGTGAGGGACTAGCGGGGGGCGGAACCTACGAGCAGTACTTC
d_call: .; clone_size: few; j_call: TRBJ1-1; v_call: TRBV5-4; cdr3_aa: CASSSDSLNTEAFF; cdr3_nt: TGTGCCAGCAGCTCGGACAGCCTGAACACTGAAGCTTTCTTT